The 15 T cell receptor beta chains in this list originate from one sample, sequenced in a study of cytomegalovirus exposure and HLA in healthy donors. Primers: 60 Vbeta forward and 13 Jbeta reverse. Libraries were prepared by immunoSEQ multiplex PCR; TCRdb keeps only in-frame clonotypes and omits some of them. Found here are 180,000 or so clones, about three quarters of them singletons; the top ten hold 0.65% to 0.85%. Input material: PBMCs. All receptors derive from a female donor in good health and CMV-seronegative.

The V gene is TRBV18, the J gene TRBJ1-1; D might be TRBD1 (5 bases). The CDR3 has 14 amino acids. V was clipped by 2 bases and J by 7 bases, with 14 bases between them. CDR1 is KGHSH and CDR2 is LQKENI in the germline V gene. CDR3 in amino acids: CASSPRGGEGEAFF. The CDR3 bases are TGTGCCAGCTCACCAAGGGGCGGGGAGGGTGAAGCTTTCTTT. Together with reference TRBV18 and TRBJ1-1, the CDR3 gives the full variable domain: NAGVMQNPRHLVRRRGQEARLRCSPMKGHSHVYWYRQLPEEGLKFMVYLQKENIIDESGMPKERFSAEFPKEGPSILRIQQVVRGDSAAYFCASSPRGGEGEAFFGQGTRLTVV.

The CDR3: CASSLVFETEAFF. The CDR3 region has the DNA TGTGCCAGCAGCTTGGTGTTTGAGACTGAAGCTTTCTTT. This chain links TRBV5-6 with TRBJ1-1; D is uncertain. The CDR3 length is 13 residues. Per germline, CDR1 SGHDT and CDR2 YYEEEE. V gave up 0 bases and J gave up 5 bases, with 8 bases separating them.

This clone was found once. The rearrangement joins TRBV5-1 to TRBJ2-1, with 7 positions matching TRBD1. The CDR3 sequence is 17 residues long. Trimming cost V 0 bases and J 7 bases; bases outside gene matches: 13. Germline lookup yields CDR1 SGHRS and CDR2 YFSETQ. The chain's CDR3 is CASSLEGQGVRVNEQFF. The CDR3 DNA reads TGCGCCAGCAGCTTGGAGGGGCAGGGGGTAAGAGTAAATGAGCAGTTCTTC.

The chain is built from TRBV4-1 and TRBJ2-7; 7 positions agree with TRBD1. V dropped 5 bases and J dropped 0; count of bases not matched to a gene: 7. The germline gives CDR1 MGHRA, CDR2 YSYEKL. This CDR3 is 15 amino acids long. CDR3 DNA: TGCGCCAGCAGCAAGGTACAGGGGATCTCCTACGAGCAGTACTTC. Translation gives CASSKVQGISYEQYF.

This rearrangement joins TRBV6-1 to TRBJ2-7; TRBD2 is a possible D gene (6 bases). This CDR3 region has 13 residues. From germline, CDR1 is MNHNS and CDR2 SASEGT. Trimming removed 6 bases from V and 0 bases from J, with 9 bases in between. Here the CDR3 reads CASRGLSSYEQYF. CDR3 in DNA: TGTGCCAGCAGGGGACTGAGCTCCTACGAGCAGTACTTC.

This chain uses TRBV15 with TRBJ1-3; D ambiguous. Trimming removed 1 base from V and 0 bases from J, with 13 bases in between. Germline CDR1 and CDR2: LNHNV and YYDKDF (reference sequence). There are 17 residues in the CDR3. The CDR3 DNA sequence: TGTGCCACCAGCAGAGGATCGGGGAGCAGCTCTGGAAACACCATATATTTT. Its protein product is CATSRGSGSSSGNTIYF.

This clone showed up just a few times. The chain joins TRBV6-1 to TRBJ2-1; D not resolved. The CDR3 is 12 amino acids. Trimming pared 2 bases from V and 6 bases from J, leaving 5 bases between. Germline V gene sequence: CDR1 MNHNS, CDR2 SASEGT. The CDR3 DNA is TGTGCCAGCAGTGAACGGTTCAATGAGCAGTTCTTC. The encoded protein is CASSERFNEQFF.

This clone was observed a few times. The gene calls are TRBV5-5 and TRBJ1-2; no reliable D call. The V end was cut by 0 bases, the J end by 4 bases, with 7 bases between. CDR1 SGHKS and CDR2 YYEKEE come from the germline V gene (reference sequence). The CDR3 is 13 residues long. This CDR3 is CASSLGSVYGYTF. In nucleotides, the CDR3 is TGTGCCAGCAGCTTGGGCAGCGTCTATGGCTACACCTTC. The full variable domain, completed using reference TRBV5-5 and TRBJ1-2, is DAGVTQSPTHLIKTRGQQVTLRCSPISGHKSVSWYQQVLGQGPQFIFQYYEKEERGRGNFPDRFSARQFPNYSSELNVNALLLGDSALYLCASSLGSVYGYTFGSGTRLTVV.

The rearrangement links TRBV9 to TRBJ2-5, with 14 bases matching TRBD2. Germline assignment: CDR1 SGDLS and CDR2 YYNGEE. CDR3 length equals 16 residues. V dropped 4 bases and J dropped 1; count of bases not matched to a gene: 3. CDR3 sequence (DNA): TGTGCCAGCAGCCTAGGACTAGCGGGGGGCCAAGAGACCCAGTACTTC. It encodes CASSLGLAGGQETQYF.

This clone was seen a few times. V and J are TRBV28 and TRBJ1-5; 7 bases map to TRBD1. V dropped 4 bases and J dropped 4; count of bases not matched to a gene: 7. Germline V gene data show CDR1 as MDHEN and CDR2 as SYDVKM. This CDR3 has 15 amino acids. Written as DNA, the CDR3 is TGTGCCAGCAGTTCACCCTCGACAGGGAATCAGCCCCAGCATTTT. Translation gives CASSSPSTGNQPQHF. Full variable domain (remainder filled in from reference TRBV28 and TRBJ1-5): DVKVTQSSRYLVKRTGEKVFLECVQDMDHENMFWYRQDPGLGLRLIYFSYDVKMKEKGDIPEGYSVSREKKERFSLILESASTNQTSMYLCASSSPSTGNQPQHFGDGTRLSIL.

Worth noting for this clone: One end of the junction is discordant with germline, which a read error may explain. The V gene is TRBV29-1, the J gene TRBJ2-6; a weak D match, TRBD1 (5 bases). The CDR3 length is 14 residues. Germline loops: CDR1 SQVTM, CDR2 ANQGSEA. As DNA, the CDR3 is TGCAGCGTTGAACGGGCATCTGGGGCCAACGGCCTGACTTTC. Translating it yields CSVERASGANGLTF.

CDR3 amino acids: CASSRDTDSYEQYF. DNA for the CDR3: TGCGCCAGCAGCCGGGACACCGACTCCTACGAGCAGTACTTC. The chain recombines TRBV23-1 with TRBJ2-7, with a weak D call TRBD1 (6 bases). TRBV23-1 is given ORF status, its function remaining uncertain. The CDR3 is 14 amino acids. V lost 6 bases, J lost 0 bases, and 12 bases lay in between.

The V gene is TRBV9, the J gene TRBJ1-2; no definite D call. The germline V gene has CDR1 SGDLS and CDR2 YYNGEE. The V end was cut by 3 bases, the J end by 5 bases, with 14 bases between. The length of the CDR3 is 14 residues. DNA for the CDR3: TGTGCCAGCAGCGGAGATAGAATCGTTTATGGCTACACCTTC. This codes for CASSGDRIVYGYTF.

This clone was seen a handful of times. The V gene is TRBV7-2, the J gene TRBJ2-5, with D possibly TRBD2 on 5 matching bases. The J call may be mistaken, given a closer DNA end match to TRBJ2-7. Germline CDR1 and CDR2: SGHTA and FQGNSA. The CDR3 spans 16 residues. CDR3 DNA: TGTGCCAGCAGCCCTAAATTGCGGACTGTCTCCTACGAGCAGTACTTC. This gives the protein CASSPKLRTVSYEQYF.

This clone occurred a few times. CDR3 in amino acids: CATRGDRLNSPLHF. In DNA, the CDR3 is TGTGCCACTAGGGGGGACAGGCTTAATTCACCCCTCCACTTT. The chain is built from TRBV2 and TRBJ1-6; 8 bases align to TRBD1. Germline CDR1 and CDR2: SNHLY and FYNNEI. The CDR3 contains 14 residues. V trimming: 10 bases; J trimming: 6 bases; junction bases outside the gene matches: 8.